This TCR beta chain originates from a study of shared clonotypes between healthy human individuals. Regarding this clone: Its antigen is unidentified.

CDR3 size: 13 residues. Deletions cut 1 base from V and 5 bases from J, with 9 bases between. The germline gives CDR1 SGHTS, CDR2 YDEGEE. Study-level points and caveats: Having only a few donors restricted how much genetic and exposure-history diversity was captured. Blood was the sole source, and tissue repertoires probably differ.

The repertoire was sequenced with immunoSEQ multiplex PCR; TCRdb's copy has only in-frame clones and lacks some. The table has about 2.3 million clones, just over 90% seen once. The chain joins TRBV5-8 to TRBJ1-1; unclear D gene. This clonotype was sampled from a man in his late teens or twenties in good health. Some clones in this sample may be carry-over from other donors' samples. Sequencing was done on a sample of naive CD4+ T cells from PBMCs. The subset is: CD45RA+ positively selected. This chain's CDR3 is CASSLQLLTEAFF. The CDR3 DNA follows: TGTGCCAGCAGCTTGCAGCTTCTGACTGAAGCTTTCTTT.